This T cell receptor (beta chain) was retrieved from a study of PD-L1 blockade in urothelial cancer. The sample holds one count of this clone. Sequencing was performed with immunoSEQ multiplex PCR; in TCRdb, only in-frame clones are kept and a portion is missing. The data hold about 88,000 clones, with more than 85% observed a single time. The origin of this receptor is a man between 60 and 75 years old with urothelial cancer. The sequencing here drew on PBMCs, taken around atezolizumab (anti-PD-L1) treatment.

CDR3 DNA: TGCAGCGTTGTACATTGGGGGCACGAAGAGACCCAGTACTTC. Residues: CSVVHWGHEETQYF. This rearrangement joins TRBV29-1 to TRBJ2-5, with D possibly matching TRBD1 (6 bases). The CDR3 covers 14 residues. CDR1 SQVTM and CDR2 ANQGSEA come from the germline V gene. V lost 4 bases, J lost 3 bases, and 15 bases lay in between.